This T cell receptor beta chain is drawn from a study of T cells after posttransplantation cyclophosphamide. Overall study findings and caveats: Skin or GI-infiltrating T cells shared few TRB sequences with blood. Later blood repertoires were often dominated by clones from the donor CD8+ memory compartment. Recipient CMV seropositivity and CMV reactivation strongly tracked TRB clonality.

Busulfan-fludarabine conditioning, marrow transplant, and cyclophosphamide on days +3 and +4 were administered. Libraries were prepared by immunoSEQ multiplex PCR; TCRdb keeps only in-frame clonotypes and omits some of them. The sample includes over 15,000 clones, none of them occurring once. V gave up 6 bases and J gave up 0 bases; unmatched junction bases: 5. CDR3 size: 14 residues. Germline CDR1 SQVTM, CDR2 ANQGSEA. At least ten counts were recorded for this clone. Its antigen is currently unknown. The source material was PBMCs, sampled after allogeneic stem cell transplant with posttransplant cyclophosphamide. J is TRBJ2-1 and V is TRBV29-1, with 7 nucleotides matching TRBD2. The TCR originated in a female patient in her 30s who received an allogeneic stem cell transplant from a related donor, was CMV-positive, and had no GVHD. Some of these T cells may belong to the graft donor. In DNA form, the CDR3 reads TGCAGCGTCGGGACTACTAACTCCTACAATGAGCAGTTCTTC. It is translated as CSVGTTNSYNEQFF.